The clone carrying this T cell receptor beta chain was observed a handful of times. In the study's own analysis: It was from reference gene primer amplification that nucleated cell counts were estimated. The assay was immunoSEQ multiplex PCR, and TCRdb's table has in-frame clones only and misses some. V and J calls plus clone size are reproduced from that table; the DNA served to infer D and trimming. The data contain fewer than 200,000 clones, approximately 80% of them singletons. This record comes from a study of blood T cell repertoires in COVID-19. In the study overall: Researchers got acute and convalescent COVID-19 samples from the United States, Italy and Spain. Nucleic acid was either cDNA or gDNA, and it came from T cells, B-cell-depleted T cells, or PBMCs.

Recruits, aged roughly 18 to 90 years, lived in 24 US areas. The CDR3 totals 18 residues. This sequence was found in a man between 45 and 60 years old who had recovered from COVID-19. The J gene is TRBJ1-1, the V gene TRBV21-1; TRBD1, the D gene given by the table, was not confirmed from the DNA. TRBV21-1 represents a pseudogene. The source material was PBMCs or T cells enriched from blood (not recorded which). Written as DNA, the CDR3 is TGTGCCAGCAGCAATCCCCCTCCGGTCGACAGCCAGAACACTGAAGCTTTCTTT. Residues: CASSNPPPVDSQNTEAFF.